The T cell receptor beta chain under discussion was sequenced for a study of control samples from healthy donors and cancer patients. Only in-frame clones appear in the TCRdb table, and some are missing; sequencing was by immunoSEQ multiplex PCR. The sample records more than 100,000 clones, about 90% being singletons. This receptor was taken from a middle-aged man with head and neck cancer. The source material was PBMCs.

The CDR3 DNA is TGTGCCACCAGTGATTGGGGGCCCCGTCTGCAAACAGATACGCAGTATTTT. Translating gives CATSDWGPRLQTDTQYF. The rearrangement joins TRBV24-1 to TRBJ2-3, with TRBD1 as a possible D gene (6 bases). V lost 2 bases and J lost 3, with 17 bases in between. Germline-derived CDR1 and CDR2 are KGHDR and SFDVKD. This CDR3 has 17 residues.